Each of the 11 T cell receptor beta chains below was sequenced from the same sample in a study of CD8 T cells in Susac syndrome. Random hexamers primed reverse transcription of about 0.5 to 1 ug RNA. Each CDR3 protein is one row after TCRdb ran MiXCR on the immunoSEQ multiplex PCR reads. The sample lists about 180,000 distinct CDR3 sequences; roughly 95% were seen once. Sequenced input: CD8+ T cells from PBMCs. These receptor sequences come from a human donor with multiple sclerosis.

This clonotype was picked up one time. J is TRBJ2-7 and V is TRBV2; 9 bases agree with TRBD2. V lost 6 bases and J lost 5; bases outside the gene matches: 8. This CDR3 is 14 amino acids long. Germline V gene lookup returns CDR1 SNHLY and CDR2 FYNNEI. For the CDR3, the DNA is TGTGCCAGCAGGGCCGGGACTAGCACCCACGAGCAGTACTTC. Translating gives CASRAGTSTHEQYF.

The V gene is TRBV10-3, the J gene TRBJ2-1; no clear D gene. CDR1 and CDR2 (germline): ENHRY, SYGVKD. Trimming left V 2 bases short and J 7 bases short, with 6 bases between. This CDR3 comprises 12 residues. In nucleotides, the CDR3 is TGTGCCATCAGTGAGAACGAAAATGAGCAGTTCTTC. Translating gives CAISENENEQFF.

The chain uses TRBV13 and TRBJ2-1; no definite D call. This CDR3 has 14 residues. V dropped 6 bases and J dropped 6 bases, with 15 bases sitting between them. The germline gives CDR1 PRHDT, CDR2 FYEKMQ (reference sequence). The CDR3 sequence is CASSHPSGFNEQFF. Written as DNA, the CDR3 is TGTGCCAGCAGTCACCCAAGTGGTTTCAATGAGCAGTTCTTC.

The chain has TRBV9 and TRBJ2-2, with D possibly TRBD1 on 6 matching bases. The CDR3 loop spans 14 amino acids. The ends were cut back, 7 bases at V and 1 base at J, with 11 bases in the middle. The germline gives CDR1 SGDLS, CDR2 YYNGEE. CDR3 amino acids: CASERTVNTGELFF. For the CDR3, the DNA is TGTGCCAGCGAGAGGACAGTGAACACCGGGGAGCTGTTTTTT.

The chain couples TRBV15 to TRBJ2-1; 8 nucleotides agree with TRBD1. The germline V gene has CDR1 LNHNV and CDR2 YYDKDF (reference sequence). CDR3 length: 13 amino acids. J gave up 12 bases and V 6 bases, and 10 bases lay outside the gene matches. Written as DNA, the CDR3 is TGTGCCACCAGATCAGGGCTCGGACAGGGGCAGTTCTTC. Protein sequence: CATRSGLGQGQFF.

The J gene is TRBJ1-6, the V gene TRBV12-3 or TRBV12-4; no reliable D call. This CDR3 spans 16 amino acids. Trimming left V 2 bases short and J 8 bases short, with 16 bases between. DNA of the CDR3: TGTGCCAGCAGTTTAATGTCCCCGCCAAGGGATTCACCCCTCCACTTT. This gives the protein CASSLMSPPRDSPLHF.

The J gene is TRBJ1-1, the V gene TRBV10-2; D unclear. CDR3 length: 13 residues. Germline V gene data show CDR1 as WSHSY and CDR2 as SAAADI. Trimming pared 7 bases from V and 1 base from J, leaving 10 bases between. CDR3 region: CASIGRENTEAFF. In DNA, the CDR3 is TGCGCCAGCATCGGGCGGGAGAACACTGAAGCTTTCTTT.

This chain joins TRBV3-1 and TRBJ2-1, with 9 bases fitting TRBD2. The CDR3 has 12 amino acids. Germline V gene data show CDR1 as LGHDT and CDR2 as YNNKEL (reference sequence). V was pared by 6 bases and J by 8 bases, with 2 bases of the junction left unmatched. The CDR3 is CASRREGYEQFF. The CDR3 DNA follows: TGTGCCAGCAGGCGGGAGGGATATGAGCAGTTCTTC.

The chain employs TRBV28 and TRBJ2-7; 7 nucleotides agree with TRBD1. Unmatched junction bases numbered 18, after V lost 6 bases and J lost 7 bases. Germline-derived CDR1 and CDR2 are MDHEN and SYDVKM. The CDR3 extends over 16 amino acids. The DNA for the CDR3 is TGTGCCAGCAGCCTCACCCGGACAGGACCAAGGAGGGAGCAGTACTTC. It yields the protein CASSLTRTGPRREQYF.

About this clonotype itself: The junction and the germline gene differ at one end; a read error may be behind it. The CDR3 bases are TGTGCCACCAGCCACGGATATAGCGGGGGGAGGTACGAGCAGTACTTC. It encodes CATSHGYSGGRYEQYF. The chain recombines TRBV3-1 with TRBJ2-7; 10 nucleotides align to TRBD2. This CDR3 is built from 16 residues. CDR1 and CDR2 (germline): LGHDT, YNNKEL (reference sequence).

The V call is TRBV28, the J call TRBJ1-2; D remains unclear. The V end was cut by 0 bases, the J end by 4 bases, with 6 bases between. From germline, CDR1 is MDHEN and CDR2 SYDVKM. This CDR3 spans 13 amino acids. This CDR3 reads CASSLWTGYGYTF. CDR3 coding DNA: TGTGCCAGCAGTTTATGGACTGGCTATGGCTACACCTTC.